Listed below are T cell receptor beta chains from one sample, sequenced in a study of blood T cell repertoires in COVID-19. Sequenced by immunoSEQ multiplex PCR; TCRdb stores in-frame clones only, minus some. The sample includes almost 200,000 clones, around four fifths seen only once; the top ten take about 0.91%. Sequenced input: peripheral blood. The receptors here all came from a man in his fifties or sixties with COVID-19, enrolled during active disease. Each CDR3 is given with its conserved first and last residue. D genes are given only for firm matches. Clone size is shown for a subset of rows, as once, few, many or a class of expanded clone.

clone_size: -; d_call: TRBD2; v_call: TRBV11-2; j_call: TRBJ2-7; cdr3_nt: TGTGCCAGCAGCTTAGGACTAGCGGGCATCGAGCAGTACTTC; cdr3_aa: CASSLGLAGIEQYF
clone_size: once; d_call: -; v_call: TRBV24-1; j_call: TRBJ2-7; cdr3_nt: TGTGCCACCCGAGGCAGTCCCTACGAGCAGTACTTC; cdr3_aa: CATRGSPYEQYF
clone_size: -; d_call: -; v_call: TRBV2; j_call: TRBJ1-4; cdr3_nt: TGTGCCAGCAGTGAGTGGACTAGGGGCGAAAAACTGTTTTTT; cdr3_aa: CASSEWTRGEKLFF
clone_size: -; d_call: -; v_call: TRBV20-1; j_call: TRBJ2-7; cdr3_nt: TGCAGTGCTCTGACACGCTACGAGCAGTACTTC; cdr3_aa: CSALTRYEQYF
clone_size: few; d_call: -; v_call: TRBV5-1; j_call: TRBJ1-2; cdr3_nt: TGCGCCAGCAGCTTGGAGGGGGGGCAAAATGGCTACACCTTC; cdr3_aa: CASSLEGGQNGYTF
clone_size: -; d_call: -; v_call: TRBV5-8; j_call: TRBJ2-7; cdr3_nt: TGTGCCAGCAGCTTGGGCGGCTACGAGCAGTACTTC; cdr3_aa: CASSLGGYEQYF
clone_size: -; d_call: TRBD1; v_call: TRBV6-5; j_call: TRBJ1-1; cdr3_nt: TGTGCCAGCAGAGACAAGACAGGGGGCTCTGAAGCTTTCTTT; cdr3_aa: CASRDKTGGSEAFF
clone_size: -; d_call: TRBD1; v_call: TRBV6-5; j_call: TRBJ2-7; cdr3_nt: TGTGCCAGCAGACCTGGACAGGGCAGTCACGAGCAGTACTTC; cdr3_aa: CASRPGQGSHEQYF
clone_size: -; d_call: -; v_call: TRBV6-5; j_call: TRBJ1-5; cdr3_nt: TGTGCCAGCAGAAGGGCCAGGGAATACAATCAGCCCCAGCATTTT; cdr3_aa: CASRRAREYNQPQHF
clone_size: -; d_call: TRBD2; v_call: TRBV7-3; j_call: TRBJ2-1; cdr3_nt: TGTGCCAGCAGCCTGCAAGCGGGAGGGCCGGTTGAGCAGTTCTTC; cdr3_aa: CASSLQAGGPVEQFF
clone_size: -; d_call: -; v_call: TRBV9; j_call: TRBJ2-2; cdr3_nt: TGTGCCAGCAGCGTAGAGACAGACACCGGGGAGCTGTTTTTT; cdr3_aa: CASSVETDTGELFF
clone_size: once; d_call: -; v_call: TRBV23-1; j_call: TRBJ1-6; cdr3_nt: TGCGCCAGCAGTCAATCTACGGGGATGCATTCACCCCTCCACTTT; cdr3_aa: CASSQSTGMHSPLHF
clone_size: -; d_call: TRBD1; v_call: TRBV2; j_call: TRBJ1-2; cdr3_nt: TGTGCCAGCAGTACAGGGGGCGGCTATGGCTACACCTTC; cdr3_aa: CASSTGGGYGYTF
clone_size: -; d_call: -; v_call: TRBV9; j_call: TRBJ1-2; cdr3_nt: TGTGCCAGCAGCGTAGCCCCCAGCGGGAACTATGGCTACACCTTC; cdr3_aa: CASSVAPSGNYGYTF
clone_size: once; d_call: TRBD2; v_call: TRBV5-8; j_call: TRBJ2-1; cdr3_nt: TGTGCCAGCAGCTTGGTGCCTAGCGGACACAATGAGCAGTTCTTC; cdr3_aa: CASSLVPSGHNEQFF
clone_size: -; d_call: TRBD1; v_call: TRBV9; j_call: TRBJ2-7; cdr3_nt: TGTGCCAGCAGCGTAGTAGCTTGGGGACAGGGTAACGAGCAGTACTTC; cdr3_aa: CASSVVAWGQGNEQYF
clone_size: -; d_call: -; v_call: TRBV27; j_call: TRBJ1-1; cdr3_nt: TGTGCCAGCAGTTATCAGGGTTGGGGCACTGAAGCTTTCTTT; cdr3_aa: CASSYQGWGTEAFF
clone_size: -; d_call: -; v_call: TRBV5-8; j_call: TRBJ1-2; cdr3_nt: TGTGCCAGCAGCCCGCAGGGTTATGGCTACACCTTC; cdr3_aa: CASSPQGYGYTF
clone_size: -; d_call: -; v_call: TRBV3-1/TRBV3-2; j_call: TRBJ1-1; cdr3_nt: TGTGCCAGCAGCCAATACAGGGTCACTGAAGCTTTCTTT; cdr3_aa: CASSQYRVTEAFF
clone_size: -; d_call: -; v_call: TRBV14; j_call: TRBJ1-4; cdr3_nt: TGTGCCAGCAGCCTAGTTGGACACACAAGGTCAACTAATGAAAAACTGTTTTTT; cdr3_aa: CASSLVGHTRSTNEKLFF
clone_size: -; d_call: -; v_call: TRBV9; j_call: TRBJ2-2; cdr3_nt: TGTGCCAGCAGCGTAGCCATTAGCTTTACCGGGGAGCTGTTTTTT; cdr3_aa: CASSVAISFTGELFF